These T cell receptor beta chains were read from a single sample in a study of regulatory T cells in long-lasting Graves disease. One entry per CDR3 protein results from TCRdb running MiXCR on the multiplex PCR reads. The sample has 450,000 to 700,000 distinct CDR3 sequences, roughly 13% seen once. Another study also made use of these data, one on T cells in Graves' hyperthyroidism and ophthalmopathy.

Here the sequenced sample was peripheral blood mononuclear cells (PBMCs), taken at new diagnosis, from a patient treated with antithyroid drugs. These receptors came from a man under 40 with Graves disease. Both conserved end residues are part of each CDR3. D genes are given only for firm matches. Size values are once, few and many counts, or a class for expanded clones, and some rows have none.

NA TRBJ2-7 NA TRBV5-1 CASSLERSFEQYF TGCGCCAGCAGCTTGGAGCGCAGTTTCGAGCAGTACTTC
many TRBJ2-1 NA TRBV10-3 CAISDQGLNEQFF TGTGCCATCAGTGACCAGGGATTGAATGAGCAGTTCTTC
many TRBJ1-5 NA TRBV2 CASTIVGWANESNQPQHF TGTGCCAGCACCATCGTCGGTTGGGCCAACGAAAGCAATCAGCCCCAGCATTTT
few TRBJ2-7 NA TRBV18 CASSPQSVYEQYF TGTGCCAGCTCACCCCAGAGTGTTTACGAGCAGTACTTC
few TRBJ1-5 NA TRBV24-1 CATSDFVRVPSNQPQHF TGTGCCACCAGTGATTTTGTCAGGGTACCTAGCAATCAGCCCCAGCATTTT
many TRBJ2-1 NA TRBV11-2 CASGLLGYEQFF TGTGCCAGCGGGTTACTCGGGTATGAGCAGTTCTTC
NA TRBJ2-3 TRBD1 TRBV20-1 CSADRTGRDTQYF TGCAGTGCGGACAGGACAGGGAGGGATACGCAGTATTTT
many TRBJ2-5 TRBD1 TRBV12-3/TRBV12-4 CASRGQGFETQYF TGTGCCAGCAGGGGACAGGGGTTTGAGACCCAGTACTTC
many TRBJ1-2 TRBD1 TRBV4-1 CASSQASRGPGYTF TGCGCCAGCAGCCAAGCTTCAAGGGGGCCTGGCTACACCTTC
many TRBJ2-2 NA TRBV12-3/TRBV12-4 CASSTRLAENTGELFF TGTGCCAGCAGTACCCGGTTAGCGGAGAACACCGGGGAGCTGTTTTTT
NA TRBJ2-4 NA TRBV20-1 CSAREVSNIQYF TGCAGTGCTAGAGAGGTGTCGAACATTCAGTACTTC
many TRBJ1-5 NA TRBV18 CASSPADYQPQHF TGTGCCAGCTCACCGGCGGATTATCAGCCCCAGCATTTT
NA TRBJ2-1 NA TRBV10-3 CASSPLPGPPEFF TGTGCCAGCAGTCCCCTACCGGGGCCCCCTGAGTTCTTC
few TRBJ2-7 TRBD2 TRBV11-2 CASSAGLADEQYF TGTGCCAGCAGCGCAGGACTAGCGGACGAGCAGTACTTC
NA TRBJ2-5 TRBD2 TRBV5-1 CASSTVAGGPETQYF TGCGCCAGCAGCACAGTAGCGGGAGGACCAGAGACCCAGTACTTC
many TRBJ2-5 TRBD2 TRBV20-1 CSARLAGQETQYF TGCAGTGCCAGACTAGCGGGGCAAGAGACCCAGTACTTC
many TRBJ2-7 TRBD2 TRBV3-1 CASGRGGNSYEQYF TGTGCCAGCGGTCGGGGGGGGAACTCCTACGAGCAGTACTTC
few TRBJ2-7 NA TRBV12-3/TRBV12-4 CASSSDTYEQYF TGTGCCAGCAGTTCAGACACCTACGAGCAGTACTTC
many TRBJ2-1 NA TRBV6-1 CASDDTRRRQQFF TGTGCCAGCGATGATACTAGACGGAGACAGCAGTTCTTC
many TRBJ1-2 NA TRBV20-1 CSARRQRGYGYTF TGCAGTGCTAGACGACAGCGTGGCTATGGCTACACCTTC
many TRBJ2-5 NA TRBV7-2 CASSSRPDRYQETQYF TGTGCCAGCAGCTCCCGACCCGACAGGTACCAAGAGACCCAGTACTTC